This T cell receptor beta chain was profiled in a study of shared clonotypes between healthy human individuals. Only in-frame clones appear in the TCRdb table, and some are missing; sequencing was by immunoSEQ multiplex PCR. The sample lists 1.5 million to 2.5 million clones, roughly 95% occurring once. Terminally differentiated effector memory CD45RA+ cells were excluded from the naive CD8 cells, which were CD45RO-negative and positively selected for CCR7. V lost 4 bases to trimming and J lost 0 bases, with 13 bases between them. Germline V gene sequence: CDR1 MGHRA, CDR2 YSYEKL. CDR3 length: 16 amino acids.

J is TRBJ1-5 and V is TRBV4-1; possibly TRBD1 for D (6 bases). This receptor was obtained from a man younger than 35 in good health. The specimen sequenced was naive CD8+ T cells sorted from blood. CDR3 nucleotides: TGCGCCAGCAGCCCAAGGCGGACAGATAGCAATCAGCCCCAGCATTTT. As protein: CASSPRRTDSNQPQHF.